These 28 T cell receptor beta chains came from one sample sequenced in a study of shared clonotypes between healthy human individuals. Profiled with immunoSEQ multiplex PCR; TCRdb holds only in-frame clones, not every one. This sample carries around 980,000 clones, about four fifths of them seen once, and the ten largest clones take 0.55% to 0.7%. The sample taken for sequencing was memory CD4+ T cells from PBMCs. Subset given: CD45RA-negative fraction. These receptor sequences come from a man between 18 and 35 years old in good health. Some clones in this sample may be carry-over from other donors' samples.

This chain joins TRBV5-6 and TRBJ2-5; D not certain. There are 14 residues in the CDR3. V was clipped by 5 bases and J by 2 bases, with 13 bases between them. Germline lookup yields CDR1 SGHDT and CDR2 YYEEEE. CDR3 in amino acids: CASSSNLGQETQYF. CDR3 nucleotide sequence: TGTGCCAGCAGTTCCAACTTGGGTCAAGAGACCCAGTACTTC.

The rearrangement links TRBV29-1 to TRBJ2-7, with D perhaps matching TRBD1 or TRBD2 (5 bases each). V was clipped by 4 bases and J by 5 bases, with 15 bases between them. In germline, CDR1 is SQVTM, CDR2 ANQGSEA. The CDR3 is made up of 13 amino acids. The CDR3 DNA follows: TGCAGCGTTGTGGACGGGGCACGGGACGAGCAGTACTTC. Translation: CSVVDGARDEQYF.

As regards this clone: Additional DNA sequences in this sample encode the identical CDR3. This rearrangement joins TRBV28 to TRBJ2-5, with TRBD1 matching 7 bases. J lost 5 bases, V lost 6 bases, and 6 bases had no gene match. Germline CDR1 and CDR2: MDHEN and SYDVKM. The CDR3 consists of 13 residues. CDR3 in amino acids: CASSRQGGETQYF. The CDR3 DNA reads as TGTGCCAGCAGCAGACAGGGCGGGGAGACCCAGTACTTC.

This clone was seen a handful of times. The chain is built from TRBV7-2 and TRBJ1-2; no definite D call. Deletions cut 6 bases from V and 5 bases from J, with 13 bases between. CDR1 is SGHTA, CDR2 FQGNSA, per germline. The CDR3 has 13 residues. CDR3: CASRGPVIYGYTF. In nucleotides, the CDR3 is TGTGCCAGCAGAGGACCAGTGATTTATGGCTACACCTTC.

A remark on this clone: At the DNA level, this CDR3 is encoded by other sequences in the same sample as well. The rearrangement joins TRBV29-1 to TRBJ2-2, with D maybe TRBD2 (6 bases). The CDR3 has 17 residues. V was cut by 6 bases and J by 7 bases, with 27 bases left in between. The V gene's germline CDR1 is SQVTM and CDR2 ANQGSEA. CDR3 nucleotides: TGCAGCGTCGCCCCGTTTTGGGGTCGGGAGTACGGCGGGGAGCTGTTTTTT. This gives the protein CSVAPFWGREYGGELFF.

The chain links TRBV4-3 to TRBJ1-5; D is perhaps TRBD1 (6 bases). Germline V gene data show CDR1 as LGHNA and CDR2 as YSLEER. This CDR3 has 17 residues. V gave up 0 bases and J gave up 8 bases, with 20 bases separating them. CDR3: CASSQDAGAVGGEPQHF. DNA for the CDR3: TGCGCCAGCAGCCAAGATGCAGGGGCCGTCGGGGGGGAGCCCCAGCATTTT.

This sequence joins TRBV15 and TRBJ1-2, with unresolved D. This CDR3 has 14 residues. Per the germline V gene, CDR1 is LNHNV and CDR2 is YYDKDF (reference sequence). Deletions cut 1 base from V and 6 bases from J, with 12 bases between. The CDR3 nucleotides are TGTGCCACCAGCAGAGCGCGACGTACCGATGGCTACACCTTC. Its translation: CATSRARRTDGYTF.

The V and J genes are TRBV2 and TRBJ2-1; maybe TRBD2 (5 bases). Trimming stripped 5 bases from V and 7 bases from J, with 12 bases between. The CDR3 consists of 13 residues. The germline gives CDR1 SNHLY, CDR2 FYNNEI. DNA of the CDR3: TGTGCCAGCAGTTTCGGACTTGCTAATGAGCAGTTCTTC. It yields the protein CASSFGLANEQFF.

This chain uses TRBV2 with TRBJ2-3; the D call may be TRBD1 or TRBD2 (5 bases each). Germline-derived CDR1 and CDR2 are SNHLY and FYNNEI. Trimming shortened V by 4 bases and J by 2 bases, and 13 bases separated the two germline ends. This CDR3 contains 15 residues. The DNA of the CDR3 is TGTGCCAGCAGTGCGGGACCCTCTAACACAGATACGCAGTATTTT. Translating it yields CASSAGPSNTDTQYF.

Concerning this clone itself: The limits of the CDR3 on the DNA are not certain, so only TCRdb's listed CDR3 is given. The chain recombines TRBV27 with TRBJ2-1; TRBD2 is the table's D call, not checked against the DNA. The CDR3 has 15 residues if both end residues are counted. Germline loops: CDR1 MNHEY, CDR2 SMNVEV (reference sequence). The CDR3 reads CASSSSLAGVREQFF.

This clone has just one count. The chain uses TRBV6-5 and TRBJ2-3; no definite D call. Germline loops: CDR1 MNHEY, CDR2 SVGAGI. V was cut by 0 bases and J by 5 bases, with 6 bases left in between. The CDR3 is made up of 13 amino acids. CDR3 bases: TGTGCCAGCAGTTACTCGGCGCGAGATACGCAGTATTTT. This codes for CASSYSARDTQYF.

The V call is TRBV6-5, the J call TRBJ1-4; D remains ambiguous. The CDR3 has 16 residues. Trimming shortened V by 0 bases and J by 0 bases, and 8 bases separated the two germline ends. Germline CDR1 is MNHEY and CDR2 is SVGAGI. The CDR3 sequence: CASSYSYTPTNEKLFF. CDR3 bases: TGTGCCAGCAGTTACTCTTATACCCCAACTAATGAAAAACTGTTTTTT.

In this sample, this clone turned up once. A read error may explain this, as a much larger clone is one base away. The sample has other DNA sequences that encode this CDR3 too. The chain couples TRBV19 to TRBJ1-1; D is possibly TRBD1 (6 bases). The germline V and J ends were trimmed by 9 bases and 2 bases, with 16 bases remaining between them. The CDR3 extends over 14 amino acids. The germline gives CDR1 LNHDA, CDR2 SQIVND (reference sequence). Here the CDR3 DNA reads TGTGCCAGCACCCTAGACAGGTTCAACACTGAAGCTTTCTTT. It specifies CASTLDRFNTEAFF.

The chain links TRBV5-4 to TRBJ1-4; 7 bases line up with TRBD1. The length of the CDR3 is 15 residues. The V gene end was trimmed by 1 base and the J gene end by 2 bases; junction bases not matched to a gene: 2. The germline CDR1 and CDR2 sequences are SGHNT and YYREEE (reference sequence). CDR3 sequence reads: CASSLRDSTNEKLFF. CDR3 nucleotide sequence: TGTGCCAGCAGCTTGCGGGACAGTACTAATGAAAAACTGTTTTTT.

Comments on this clone: The same CDR3 is also encoded by other DNA sequences in this sample. The chain carries TRBV7-2 and TRBJ2-3; D call uncertain. CDR1 SGHTA and CDR2 FQGNSA come from the germline V gene. Trimming left V 1 base short and J 1 base short, with 6 bases between. This CDR3 spans 14 amino acids. DNA of the CDR3: TGTGCCAGCAGCTTAGGATTCCGCACAGATACGCAGTATTTT. It encodes CASSLGFRTDTQYF. Based on the CDR3 plus reference TRBV7-2 and TRBJ2-3, the full variable domain is GAGVSQSPSNKVTEKGKDVELRCDPISGHTALYWYRQSLGQGLEFLIYFQGNSAPDKSGLPSDRFSAERTGGSVSTLTIQRTQQEDSAVYLCASSLGFRTDTQYFGPGTRLTVL.

As DNA, the CDR3 is TGCGCCAGCAGCCCCGGGACGTCGCCCTACAATGAGCAGTTCTTC. Residues: CASSPGTSPYNEQFF. The V and J genes are TRBV5-1 and TRBJ2-1; D may be TRBD1 or TRBD2 (5 bases each). CDR1 is SGHRS and CDR2 is YFSETQ in the germline V gene. Trimming took 4 bases from V and 2 from J, leaving 13 bases between them. The CDR3 has 15 residues.

The rearrangement uses TRBV29-1 and TRBJ2-7; 7 nucleotides align to TRBD1. Unmatched junction bases numbered 14, after V lost 7 bases and J lost 2 bases. CDR1 is SQVTM and CDR2 is ANQGSEA in the germline V gene. CDR3 size: 15 residues. The CDR3 DNA is TGCAGCGCCCAAAGGGGTCGGGACAGCACCTACGAGCAGTACTTC. It specifies CSAQRGRDSTYEQYF.

The rearrangement links TRBV27 to TRBJ2-7; D remains ambiguous. V lost 0 bases to trimming and J lost 3 bases, with 12 bases between them. The CDR3 loop spans 15 amino acids. CDR1 is MNHEY, CDR2 SMNVEV, per germline (reference sequence). The CDR3 loop is CASSLSATWGYEQYF. In DNA, the CDR3 is TGTGCCAGCAGTTTATCGGCCACCTGGGGCTACGAGCAGTACTTC.

This clone appeared once. The V gene is TRBV29-1, the J gene TRBJ1-2; the D gene is possibly TRBD1 (6 bases). Germline CDR1 and CDR2: SQVTM and ANQGSEA. This CDR3 contains 12 residues. V lost 4 bases and J lost 3, with 9 bases in between. The CDR3 bases are TGCAGCGTTGCGGCAGGGGACTATGGCTACACCTTC. It is translated as CSVAAGDYGYTF. Looking up the rest from reference TRBV29-1 and TRBJ1-2 gives the full variable domain: SAVISQKPSRDICQRGTSLTIQCQVDSQVTMMFWYRQQPGQSLTLIATANQGSEATYESGFVIDKFPISRPNLTFSTLTVSNMSPEDSSIYLCSVAAGDYGYTFGSGTRLTVV.

This clone occurred many times. Other DNA sequences in this specimen translate into the identical CDR3. The V call is TRBV28, the J call TRBJ2-3, with 7 bases aligning to TRBD2. The CDR3 consists of 15 residues. Germline CDR1 and CDR2: MDHEN and SYDVKM. Unmatched junction bases numbered 5, after V lost 2 bases and J lost 3 bases. This CDR3 reads CASSLAGVGTDTQYF. Here the CDR3 DNA reads TGTGCCAGCAGTTTAGCGGGAGTAGGGACAGATACGCAGTATTTT.

The chain carries TRBV30 and TRBJ1-1; TRBD1 might be the D (6 bases). The V gene's germline CDR1 is GTSNPN and CDR2 SVGIG (reference sequence). This CDR3 is 17 amino acids long. Trimming cost V 3 bases and J 3 bases, with 23 bases left between them. In DNA, the CDR3 is TGTGCCTGGAGCCTCGATCAGGGGCGTTCTGGGGACACTGAAGCTTTCTTT. Encoded protein: CAWSLDQGRSGDTEAFF. The entire variable domain, with the rest obtained from reference TRBV30 and TRBJ1-1, is as follows: SQTIHQWPATLVQPVGSPLSLECTVEGTSNPNLYWYRQAAGRGLQLLFYSVGIGQISSEVPQNLSASRPQDRQFILSSKKLLLSDSGFYLCAWSLDQGRSGDTEAFFGQGTRLTVV.

This clone has only one observation. The genes are TRBV7-2 and TRBJ2-5; 11 bases line up with TRBD2. The CDR3 length is 15 residues. CDR1 is SGHTA and CDR2 is FQGNSA in the germline V gene. J was trimmed by 4 bases and V by 6 bases; bases with no gene match: 7. CDR3 coding DNA: TGTGCCAGCAGGGGGGATAGCGGGAGGGTAGAGACCCAGTACTTC. Protein: CASRGDSGRVETQYF.

V gene TRBV11-2 combines with J gene TRBJ2-1; TRBD2 aligns across 9 bases. Unmatched junction bases numbered 6, after V lost 5 bases and J lost 4 bases. The CDR3 consists of 15 residues. Germline V gene lookup returns CDR1 SGHAT and CDR2 FQNNGV. CDR3 sequence (DNA): TGTGCCAGCAGCAGGGGGCTAGCGGGATACAATGAGCAGTTCTTC. Translated: CASSRGLAGYNEQFF.

This clone was counted only a few times. V is TRBV6-4 and J is TRBJ1-5; no definite D call. CDR1 and CDR2 (germline): MRHNA, SNTAGT. The CDR3 spans 16 residues. V lost 8 bases to trimming and J lost 2 bases, with 19 bases between them. The CDR3 spells CASPNTWAVGNQPQHF. In DNA, the CDR3 is TGTGCCAGCCCAAATACCTGGGCCGTTGGCAATCAGCCCCAGCATTTT.

The V gene is TRBV9, the J gene TRBJ2-3, with unresolved D. Germline V gene lookup returns CDR1 SGDLS and CDR2 YYNGEE. V lost 4 bases and J 4 bases, leaving 10 bases between the germline ends. The CDR3 sequence is 13 residues long. CDR3 nucleotides: TGTGCCAGCAGCTCGACTTATTCAGATACGCAGTATTTT. The encoded protein is CASSSTYSDTQYF.

The chain links TRBV2 to TRBJ2-6; TRBD2 matches at 12 bases. The CDR3 spans 17 residues. Germline loops: CDR1 SNHLY, CDR2 FYNNEI. V was clipped by 5 bases and J by 3 bases; unmatched bases: 5. CDR3 region: CASSRLAGVFGANVLTF. The CDR3, as DNA: TGTGCCAGCAGTAGACTAGCGGGAGTCTTTGGGGCCAACGTCCTGACTTTC.

This clone was observed a single time. V gene TRBV9 combines with J gene TRBJ2-3; TRBD2 matches at 11 bases. The CDR3 has 17 residues. Germline trimming cut 2 bases from V and 3 bases from J; bases unmatched to any gene: 8. Per germline, CDR1 SGDLS and CDR2 YYNGEE. The CDR3 sequence: CASSVLGLAAFTDTQYF. The CDR3 DNA reads TGTGCCAGCAGCGTGTTGGGACTAGCGGCTTTTACAGATACGCAGTATTTT.

This clone was seen just once. V usage is TRBV28 and J usage is TRBJ1-5; D not certain. Trimming cost V 1 base and J 6 bases, with 4 bases left between them. The CDR3 covers 12 residues. Germline lookup yields CDR1 MDHEN and CDR2 SYDVKM. For the CDR3, the DNA is TGTGCCAGCAGTTTATTTAGTCAGCCCCAGCATTTT. Its protein is CASSLFSQPQHF.